The T cell receptor (beta chain) described here comes from a study of control samples from healthy donors and cancer patients (TCRdb year 2020). A remark on this clone: Its antigen target is currently unknown. No base-level quality is on record; no much larger clone is a single base apart.

Library generation was performed with the immunoSEQ multiplex PCR assay. This is the immuneACCESS table as TCRdb keeps it, with only in-frame sequences that have V and J called. A part of the clones is gone; compared with another copy, unresolved V genes explain less than half, and the rest is unexplained. For this sample there are fewer than 200,000 clones; about 91% appear just once. The biggest ten clones account for around 5.1% of the sample. This clonotype was sampled from a woman aged 30 to 39 in good health. What was sequenced was blood.

The CDR3 in this case is CASSFGTGGEKLFF. The DNA sequence is as follows: TGTGCCAGCAGTTTCGGGACAGGCGGTGAAAAACTGTTTTTT. This chain joins TRBV28 to TRBJ1-4, with TRBD1 identical over 8 junction bases. The germline V gene supplies CDR1 MDHEN and CDR2 SYDVKM. The CDR3 contains 14 residues, cysteine and phenylalanine counted. Of all the DNA, just the CDR3 is kept, 42 bases in frame from base 1. V loses 3 bases at its end and J loses 7 bases; junction bases beyond the gene matches: 4.